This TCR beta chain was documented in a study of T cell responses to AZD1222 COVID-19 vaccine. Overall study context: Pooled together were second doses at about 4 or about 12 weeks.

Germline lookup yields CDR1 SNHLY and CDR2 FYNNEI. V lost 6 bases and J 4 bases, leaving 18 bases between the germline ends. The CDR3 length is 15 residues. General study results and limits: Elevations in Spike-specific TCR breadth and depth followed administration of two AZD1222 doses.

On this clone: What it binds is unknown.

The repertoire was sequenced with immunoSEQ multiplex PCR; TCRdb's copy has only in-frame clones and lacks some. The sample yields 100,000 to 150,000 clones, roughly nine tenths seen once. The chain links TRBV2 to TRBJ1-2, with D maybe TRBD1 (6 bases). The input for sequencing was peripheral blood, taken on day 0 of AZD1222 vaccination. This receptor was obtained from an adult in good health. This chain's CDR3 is CASRKEMTGSYGYTF. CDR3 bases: TGTGCCAGCAGGAAAGAAATGACAGGCTCCTATGGCTACACCTTC.